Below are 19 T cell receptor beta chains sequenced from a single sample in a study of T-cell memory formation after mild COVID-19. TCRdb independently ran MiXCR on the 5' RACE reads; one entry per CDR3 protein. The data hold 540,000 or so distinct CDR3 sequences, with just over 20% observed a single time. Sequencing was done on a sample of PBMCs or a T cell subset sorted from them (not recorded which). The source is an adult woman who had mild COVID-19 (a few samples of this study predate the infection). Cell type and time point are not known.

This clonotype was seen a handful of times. CDR3 amino acids: CATSRDREGADTQYF. Written as DNA, the CDR3 is TGTGCCACCAGCAGAGACAGGGAAGGTGCAGATACGCAGTATTTT. The chain has TRBV15 and TRBJ2-3; D is perhaps TRBD1 (5 bases). Trimming took off 0 bases at V and 4 bases at J, with 11 bases between the two ends. Germline V gene sequence: CDR1 LNHNV, CDR2 YYDKDF (reference sequence). The CDR3 runs to 15 residues.

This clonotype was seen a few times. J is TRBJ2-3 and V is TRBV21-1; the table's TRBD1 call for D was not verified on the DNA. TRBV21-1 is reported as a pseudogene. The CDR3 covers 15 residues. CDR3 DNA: TGTGCCAGCAGCAAAGGGGACAGGAGCACAGATACGCAGTATTTT. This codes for CASSKGDRSTDTQYF.

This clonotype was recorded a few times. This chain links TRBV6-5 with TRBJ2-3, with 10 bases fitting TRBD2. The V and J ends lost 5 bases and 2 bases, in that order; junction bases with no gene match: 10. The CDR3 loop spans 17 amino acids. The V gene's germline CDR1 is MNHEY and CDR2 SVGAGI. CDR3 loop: CASSSPQGLAVTDTQYF. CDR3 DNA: TGTGCCAGCAGTAGCCCCCAAGGACTAGCGGTCACAGATACGCAGTATTTT.

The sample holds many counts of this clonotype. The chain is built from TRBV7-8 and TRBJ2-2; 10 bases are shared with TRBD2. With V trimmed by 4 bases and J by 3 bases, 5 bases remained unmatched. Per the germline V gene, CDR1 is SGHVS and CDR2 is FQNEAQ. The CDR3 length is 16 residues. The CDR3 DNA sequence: TGTGCCAGCAGCTCCTTAGCGGGAGGTTACACCGGGGAGCTGTTTTTT. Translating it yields CASSSLAGGYTGELFF. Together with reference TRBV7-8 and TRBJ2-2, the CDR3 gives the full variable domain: GAGVSQSPRYKVAKRGQDVALRCDPISGHVSLFWYQQALGQGPEFLTYFQNEAQLDKSGLPSDRFFAERPEGSVSTLKIQRTQQEDSAVYLCASSSLAGGYTGELFFGEGSRLTVL.

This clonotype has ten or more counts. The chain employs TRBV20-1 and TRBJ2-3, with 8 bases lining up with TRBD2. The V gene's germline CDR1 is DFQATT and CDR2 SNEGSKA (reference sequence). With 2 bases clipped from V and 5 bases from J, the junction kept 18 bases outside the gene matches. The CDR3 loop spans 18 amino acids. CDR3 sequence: CSARISGGSSGIKDTQYF. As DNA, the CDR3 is TGCAGTGCTAGAATCTCGGGAGGGAGTTCAGGGATCAAAGATACGCAGTATTTT.

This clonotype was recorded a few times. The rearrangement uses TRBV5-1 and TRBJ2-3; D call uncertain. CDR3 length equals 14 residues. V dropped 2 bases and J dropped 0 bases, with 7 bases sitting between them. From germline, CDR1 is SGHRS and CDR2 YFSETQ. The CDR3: CASSLIPSTDTQYF. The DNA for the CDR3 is TGCGCCAGCAGCTTAATCCCCAGCACAGATACGCAGTATTTT.

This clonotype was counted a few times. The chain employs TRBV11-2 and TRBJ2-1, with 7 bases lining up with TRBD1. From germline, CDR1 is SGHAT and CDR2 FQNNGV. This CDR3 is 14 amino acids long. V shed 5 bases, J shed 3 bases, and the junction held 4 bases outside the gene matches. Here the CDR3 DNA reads TGTGCCAGCAGCGGACAGGAGTTCTACAATGAGCAGTTCTTC. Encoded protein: CASSGQEFYNEQFF.

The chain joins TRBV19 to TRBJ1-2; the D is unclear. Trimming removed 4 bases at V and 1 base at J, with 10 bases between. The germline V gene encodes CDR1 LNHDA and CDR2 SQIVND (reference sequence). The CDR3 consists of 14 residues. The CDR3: CASSTGYNNYGYTF. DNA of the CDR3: TGTGCCAGTAGTACGGGGTATAATAACTATGGCTACACCTTC.

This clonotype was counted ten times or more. As DNA, the CDR3 is TGTGCCAGTAGTATCTGGTGGGGGATGGAAAACATTCAGTACTTC. Its protein is CASSIWWGMENIQYF. The J gene is TRBJ2-4, the V gene TRBV19; possibly TRBD1 or TRBD2 for D (5 bases each). CDR3 length equals 15 residues. V lost 3 bases and J lost 5, with 14 bases in between. Germline V lookup: CDR1 LNHDA, CDR2 SQIVND (reference sequence).

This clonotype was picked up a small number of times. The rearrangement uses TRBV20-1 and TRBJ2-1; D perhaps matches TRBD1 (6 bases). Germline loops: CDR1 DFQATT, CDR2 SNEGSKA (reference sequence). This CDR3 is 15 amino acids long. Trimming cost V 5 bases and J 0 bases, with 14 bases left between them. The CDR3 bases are TGCAGTGCTCCTCAATCAGGGGCCTCCTACAATGAGCAGTTCTTC. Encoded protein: CSAPQSGASYNEQFF.

The CDR3 DNA follows: TGTGCCAGCAGCCCCTATTCGTACCAGCAGTACTTC. The encoded protein is CASSPYSYQQYF. The rearrangement joins TRBV7-2 to TRBJ2-7; no clear D gene. Germline CDR1 is SGHTA and CDR2 is FQGNSA. V was trimmed by 5 bases and J by 8 bases, leaving 13 bases between them. The CDR3 has 12 residues.

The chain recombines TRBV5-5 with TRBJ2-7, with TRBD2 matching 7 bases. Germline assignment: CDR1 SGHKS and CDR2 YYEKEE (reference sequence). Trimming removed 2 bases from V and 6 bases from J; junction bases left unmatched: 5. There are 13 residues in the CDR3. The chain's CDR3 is CASSFGLGREQYF. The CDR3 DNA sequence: TGTGCCAGCAGCTTCGGACTAGGGCGCGAGCAGTACTTC. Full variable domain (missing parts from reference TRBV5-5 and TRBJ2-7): DAGVTQSPTHLIKTRGQQVTLRCSPISGHKSVSWYQQVLGQGPQFIFQYYEKEERGRGNFPDRFSARQFPNYSSELNVNALLLGDSALYLCASSFGLGREQYFGPGTRLTVT.

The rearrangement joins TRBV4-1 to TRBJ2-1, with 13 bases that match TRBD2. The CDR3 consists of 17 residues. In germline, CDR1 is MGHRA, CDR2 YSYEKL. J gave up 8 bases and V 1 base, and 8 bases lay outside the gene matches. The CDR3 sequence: CASSQGLAGGPLHEQFF. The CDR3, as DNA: TGCGCCAGCAGCCAAGGACTAGCGGGGGGCCCCCTCCATGAGCAGTTCTTC.

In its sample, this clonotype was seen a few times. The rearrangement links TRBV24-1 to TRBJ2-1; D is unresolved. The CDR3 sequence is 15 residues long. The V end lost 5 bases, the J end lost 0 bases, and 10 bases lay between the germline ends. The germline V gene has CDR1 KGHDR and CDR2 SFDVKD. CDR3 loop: CATSALLSSYNEQFF. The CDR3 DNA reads TGTGCCACCAGTGCACTCTTAAGCTCCTACAATGAGCAGTTCTTC.

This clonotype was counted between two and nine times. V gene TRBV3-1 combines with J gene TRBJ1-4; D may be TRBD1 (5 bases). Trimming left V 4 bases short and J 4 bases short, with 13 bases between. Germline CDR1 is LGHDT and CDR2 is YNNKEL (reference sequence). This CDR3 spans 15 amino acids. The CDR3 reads CASSPPGANNEKLFF. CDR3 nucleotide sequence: TGTGCCAGCAGCCCACCCGGGGCAAATAATGAAAAACTGTTTTTT.

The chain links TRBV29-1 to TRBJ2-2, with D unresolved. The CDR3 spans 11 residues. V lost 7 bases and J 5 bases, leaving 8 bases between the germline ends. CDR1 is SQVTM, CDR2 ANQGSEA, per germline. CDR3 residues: CSAQRTGELFF. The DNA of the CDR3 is TGCAGCGCCCAGAGGACCGGGGAGCTGTTTTTT.

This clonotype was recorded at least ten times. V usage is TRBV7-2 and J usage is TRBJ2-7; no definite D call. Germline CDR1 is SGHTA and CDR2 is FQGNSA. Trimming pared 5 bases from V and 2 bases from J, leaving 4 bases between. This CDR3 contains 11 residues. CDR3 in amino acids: CASSNAYEQYF. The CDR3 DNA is TGTGCCAGCAGCAACGCCTACGAGCAGTACTTC.

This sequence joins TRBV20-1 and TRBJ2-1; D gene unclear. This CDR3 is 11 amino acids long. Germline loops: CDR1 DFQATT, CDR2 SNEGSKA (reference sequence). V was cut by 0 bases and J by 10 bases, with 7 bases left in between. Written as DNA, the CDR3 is TGCAGTGCTAGAGACGACCACGAGCAGTTCTTC. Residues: CSARDDHEQFF.

The CDR3 spells CASSPPGQDGQPQHF. CDR3 bases: TGTGCCAGCAGTCCCCCGGGACAGGACGGTCAGCCCCAGCATTTT. This chain connects TRBV6-2 or TRBV6-3 to TRBJ1-5, with 8 positions matching TRBD1. J gave up 6 bases and V 5 bases, and 9 bases lay outside the gene matches. The germline V gene encodes CDR1 MNHEY and CDR2 SVGEGT. The CDR3 totals 15 residues.